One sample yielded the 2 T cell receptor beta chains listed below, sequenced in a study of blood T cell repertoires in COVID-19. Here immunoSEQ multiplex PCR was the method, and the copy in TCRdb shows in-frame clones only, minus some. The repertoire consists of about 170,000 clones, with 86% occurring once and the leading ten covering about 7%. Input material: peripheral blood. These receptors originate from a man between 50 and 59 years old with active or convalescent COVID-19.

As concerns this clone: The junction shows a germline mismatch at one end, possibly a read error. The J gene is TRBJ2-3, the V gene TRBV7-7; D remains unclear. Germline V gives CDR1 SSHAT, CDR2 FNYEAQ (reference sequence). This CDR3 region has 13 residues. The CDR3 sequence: CASSLVGTDTQYF. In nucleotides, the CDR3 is TGTGCTAGCAGCTTAGTCGGCACAGATACGCAGTATTTT.

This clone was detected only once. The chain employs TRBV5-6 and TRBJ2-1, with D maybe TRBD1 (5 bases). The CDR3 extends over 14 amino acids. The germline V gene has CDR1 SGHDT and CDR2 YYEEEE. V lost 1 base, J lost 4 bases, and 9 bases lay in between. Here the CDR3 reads CASSLFQGYNEQFF. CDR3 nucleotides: TGTGCCAGCAGCTTGTTTCAGGGTTACAATGAGCAGTTCTTC.